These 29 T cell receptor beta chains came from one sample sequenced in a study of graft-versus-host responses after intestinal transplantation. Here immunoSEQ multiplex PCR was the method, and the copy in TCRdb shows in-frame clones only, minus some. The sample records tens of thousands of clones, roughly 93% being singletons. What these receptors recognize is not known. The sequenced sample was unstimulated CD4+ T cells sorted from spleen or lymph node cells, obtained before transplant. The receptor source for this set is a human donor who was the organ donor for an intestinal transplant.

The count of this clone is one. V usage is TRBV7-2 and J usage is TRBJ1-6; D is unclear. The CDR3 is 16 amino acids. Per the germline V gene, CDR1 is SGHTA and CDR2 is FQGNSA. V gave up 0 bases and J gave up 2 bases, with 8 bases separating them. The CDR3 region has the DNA TGTGCCAGCAGCTTAGCGGGAGGGACCTATAATTCACCCCTCCACTTT. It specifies CASSLAGGTYNSPLHF.

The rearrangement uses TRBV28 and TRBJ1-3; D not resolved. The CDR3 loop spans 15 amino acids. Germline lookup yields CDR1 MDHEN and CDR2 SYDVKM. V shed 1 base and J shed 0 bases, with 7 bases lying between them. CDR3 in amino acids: CASSLSAISGNTIYF. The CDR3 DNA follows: TGTGCCAGCAGTTTATCGGCAATCTCTGGAAACACCATATATTTT.

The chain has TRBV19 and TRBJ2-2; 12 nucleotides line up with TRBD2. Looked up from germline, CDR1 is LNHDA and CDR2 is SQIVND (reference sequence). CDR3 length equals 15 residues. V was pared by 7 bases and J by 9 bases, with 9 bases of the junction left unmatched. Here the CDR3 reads CASTLAGGPVRELFF. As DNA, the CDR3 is TGTGCCAGTACCCTAGCGGGGGGGCCAGTAAGGGAGCTGTTTTTT.

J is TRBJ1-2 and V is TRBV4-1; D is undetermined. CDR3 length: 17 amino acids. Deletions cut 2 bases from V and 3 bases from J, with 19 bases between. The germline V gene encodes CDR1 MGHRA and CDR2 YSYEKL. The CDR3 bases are TGCGCCAGCAGCCAACGCCCTACAGCGCCGCCAGACTATGGCTACACCTTC. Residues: CASSQRPTAPPDYGYTF.

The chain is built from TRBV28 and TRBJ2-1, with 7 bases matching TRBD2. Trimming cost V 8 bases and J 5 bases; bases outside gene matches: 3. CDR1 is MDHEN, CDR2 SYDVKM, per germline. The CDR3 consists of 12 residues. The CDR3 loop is CASGGGHNEQFF. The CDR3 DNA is TGTGCCAGCGGGGGAGGGCACAATGAGCAGTTCTTC.

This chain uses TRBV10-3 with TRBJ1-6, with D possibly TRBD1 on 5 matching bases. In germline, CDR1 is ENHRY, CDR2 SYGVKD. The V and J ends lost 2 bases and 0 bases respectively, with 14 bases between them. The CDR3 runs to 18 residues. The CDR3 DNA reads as TGTGCCATCAGTGAGAAAGGGCATGGGGGCTCCTATAATTCACCCCTCCACTTT. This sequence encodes CAISEKGHGGSYNSPLHF.

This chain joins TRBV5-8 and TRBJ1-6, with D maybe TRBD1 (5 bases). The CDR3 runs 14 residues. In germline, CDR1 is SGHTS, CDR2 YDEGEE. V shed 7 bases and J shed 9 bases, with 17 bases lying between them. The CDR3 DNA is TGTGCCAGCCAAGGGCGGGGGATCGGTTCACCCCTCCACTTT. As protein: CASQGRGIGSPLHF.

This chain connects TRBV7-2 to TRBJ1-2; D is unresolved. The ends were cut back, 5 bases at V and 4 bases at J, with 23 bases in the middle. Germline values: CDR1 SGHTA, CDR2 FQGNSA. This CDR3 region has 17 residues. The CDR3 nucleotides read TGTGCCAGCAGCGCAAGATGCGGAGACGGAAAGACCTATGGCTACACCTTC. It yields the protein CASSARCGDGKTYGYTF.

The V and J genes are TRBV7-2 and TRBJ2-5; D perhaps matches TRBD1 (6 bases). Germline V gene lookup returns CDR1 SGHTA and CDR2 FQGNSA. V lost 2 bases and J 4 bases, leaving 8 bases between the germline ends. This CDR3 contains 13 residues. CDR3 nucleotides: TGTGCCAGCAGCTTACGCAGGGGAGAGACCCAGTACTTC. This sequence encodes CASSLRRGETQYF.

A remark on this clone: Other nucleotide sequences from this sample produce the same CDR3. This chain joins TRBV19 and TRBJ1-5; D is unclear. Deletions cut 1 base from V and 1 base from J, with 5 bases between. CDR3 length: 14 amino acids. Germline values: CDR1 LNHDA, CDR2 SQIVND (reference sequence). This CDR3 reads CASSIGGSNQPQHF. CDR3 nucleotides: TGTGCCAGTAGTATAGGAGGCAGCAATCAGCCCCAGCATTTT.

CDR3 in amino acids: CASSVEGSYNEQFF. The CDR3, as DNA: TGTGCCAGCAGCGTAGAGGGCTCCTACAATGAGCAGTTCTTC. This chain links TRBV9 with TRBJ2-1; D is unresolved. The CDR3 is 14 residues long. Per the germline V gene, CDR1 is SGDLS and CDR2 is YYNGEE. The V end was cut by 0 bases, the J end by 0 bases, with 4 bases between.

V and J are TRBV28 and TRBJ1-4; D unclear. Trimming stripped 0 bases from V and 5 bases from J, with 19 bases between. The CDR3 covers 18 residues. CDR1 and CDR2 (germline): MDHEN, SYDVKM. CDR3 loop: CASSLWSDRLNLNEKLFF. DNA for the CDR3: TGTGCCAGCAGTTTATGGTCGGACCGACTAAACCTGAATGAAAAACTGTTTTTT.

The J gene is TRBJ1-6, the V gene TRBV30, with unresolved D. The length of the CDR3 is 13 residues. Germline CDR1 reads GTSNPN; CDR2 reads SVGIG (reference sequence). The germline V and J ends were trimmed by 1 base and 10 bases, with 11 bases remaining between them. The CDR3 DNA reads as TGTGCCTGGAGTGCGCCGACCGTATCACCCCTCCACTTT. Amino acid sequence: CAWSAPTVSPLHF.

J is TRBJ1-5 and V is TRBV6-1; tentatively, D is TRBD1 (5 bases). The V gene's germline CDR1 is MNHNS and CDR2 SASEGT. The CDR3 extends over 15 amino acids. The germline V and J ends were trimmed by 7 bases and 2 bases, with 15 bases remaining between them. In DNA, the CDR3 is TGTGCCAGCACCAAGGATGTGGGGGGCAATCAGCCCCAGCATTTT. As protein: CASTKDVGGNQPQHF.

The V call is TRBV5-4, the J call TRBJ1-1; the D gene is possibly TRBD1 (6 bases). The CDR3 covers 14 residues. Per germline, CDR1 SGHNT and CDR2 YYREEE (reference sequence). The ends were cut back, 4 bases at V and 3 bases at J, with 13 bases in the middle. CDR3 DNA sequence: TGTGCCAGCAGCGTACCCCGACAGGACACTGAAGCTTTCTTT. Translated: CASSVPRQDTEAFF.

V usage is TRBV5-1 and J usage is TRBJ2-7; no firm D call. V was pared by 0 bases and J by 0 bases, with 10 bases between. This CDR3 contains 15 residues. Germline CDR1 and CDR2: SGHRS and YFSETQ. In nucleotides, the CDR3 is TGCGCCAGCAGCTTGGGCTCCGCTAGCTCCTACGAGCAGTACTTC. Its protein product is CASSLGSASSYEQYF. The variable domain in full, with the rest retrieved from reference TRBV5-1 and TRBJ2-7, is KAGVTQTPRYLIKTRGQQVTLSCSPISGHRSVSWYQQTPGQGLQFLFEYFSETQRNKGNFPGRFSGRQFSNSRSEMNVSTLELGDSALYLCASSLGSASSYEQYFGPGTRLTVT.

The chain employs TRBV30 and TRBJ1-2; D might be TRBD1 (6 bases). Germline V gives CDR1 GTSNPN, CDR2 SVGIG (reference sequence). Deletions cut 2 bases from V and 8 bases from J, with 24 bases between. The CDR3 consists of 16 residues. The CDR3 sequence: CAWSQRGQGSYSGYTF. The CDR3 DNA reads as TGTGCCTGGAGTCAACGGGGGCAGGGGTCGTATTCAGGCTACACCTTC.

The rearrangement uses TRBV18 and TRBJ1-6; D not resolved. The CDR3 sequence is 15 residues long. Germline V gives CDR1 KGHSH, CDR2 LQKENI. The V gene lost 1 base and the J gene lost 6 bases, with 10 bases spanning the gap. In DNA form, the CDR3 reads TGTGCCAGCTCACCACTGGACGCAATTAATTCACCCCTCCACTTT. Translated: CASSPLDAINSPLHF.

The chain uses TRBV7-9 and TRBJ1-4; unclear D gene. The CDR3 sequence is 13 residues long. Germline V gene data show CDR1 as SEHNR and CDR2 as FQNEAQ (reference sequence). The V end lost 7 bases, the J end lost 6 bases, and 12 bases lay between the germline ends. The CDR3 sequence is CASKPPSDEKLFF. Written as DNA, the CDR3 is TGTGCCAGCAAACCACCATCGGATGAAAAACTGTTTTTT.

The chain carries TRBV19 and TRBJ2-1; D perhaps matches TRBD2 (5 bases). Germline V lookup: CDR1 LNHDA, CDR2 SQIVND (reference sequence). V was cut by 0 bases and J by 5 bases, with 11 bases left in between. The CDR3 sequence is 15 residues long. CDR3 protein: CASSIDRRPHNEQFF. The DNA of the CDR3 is TGTGCCAGTAGTATAGACAGGAGGCCCCACAATGAGCAGTTCTTC.

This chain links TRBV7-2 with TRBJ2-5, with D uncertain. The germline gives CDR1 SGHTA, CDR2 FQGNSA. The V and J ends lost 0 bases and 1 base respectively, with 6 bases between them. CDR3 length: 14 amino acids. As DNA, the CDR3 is TGTGCCAGCAGCTTAGCGCGTAGCCAAGAGACCCAGTACTTC. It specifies CASSLARSQETQYF.

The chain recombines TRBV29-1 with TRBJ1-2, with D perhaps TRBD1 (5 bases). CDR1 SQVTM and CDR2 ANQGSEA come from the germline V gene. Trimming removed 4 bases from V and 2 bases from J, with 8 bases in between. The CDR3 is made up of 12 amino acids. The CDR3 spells CSVVRGNYGYTF. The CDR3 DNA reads TGCAGCGTTGTTAGGGGCAACTATGGCTACACCTTC. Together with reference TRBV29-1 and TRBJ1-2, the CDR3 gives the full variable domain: SAVISQKPSRDICQRGTSLTIQCQVDSQVTMMFWYRQQPGQSLTLIATANQGSEATYESGFVIDKFPISRPNLTFSTLTVSNMSPEDSSIYLCSVVRGNYGYTFGSGTRLTVV.

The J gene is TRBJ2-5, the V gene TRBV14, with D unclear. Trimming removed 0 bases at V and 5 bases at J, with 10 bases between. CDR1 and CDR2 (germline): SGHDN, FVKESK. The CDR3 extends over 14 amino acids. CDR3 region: CASSQDLIPETQYF. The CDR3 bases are TGTGCCAGCAGCCAAGATCTGATCCCCGAGACCCAGTACTTC. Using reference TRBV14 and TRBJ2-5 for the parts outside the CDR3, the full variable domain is EAGVTQFPSHSVIEKGQTVTLRCDPISGHDNLYWYRRVMGKEIKFLLHFVKESKQDESGMPNNRFLAERTGGTYSTLKVQPAELEDSGVYFCASSQDLIPETQYFGPGTRLLVL.

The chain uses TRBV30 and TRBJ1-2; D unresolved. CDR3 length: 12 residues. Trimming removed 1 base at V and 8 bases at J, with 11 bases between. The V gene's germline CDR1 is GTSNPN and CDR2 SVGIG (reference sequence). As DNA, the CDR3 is TGTGCCTGGAGTGCACGGGTTGGAGGCTACACCTTC. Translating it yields CAWSARVGGYTF.

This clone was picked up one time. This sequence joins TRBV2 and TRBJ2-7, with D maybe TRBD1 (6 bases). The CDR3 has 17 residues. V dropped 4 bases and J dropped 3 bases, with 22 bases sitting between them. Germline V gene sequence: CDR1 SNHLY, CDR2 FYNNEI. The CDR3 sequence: CASSGLQGLMTIYEQYF. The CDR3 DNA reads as TGTGCCAGCAGTGGATTACAGGGCTTGATGACCATCTACGAGCAGTACTTC. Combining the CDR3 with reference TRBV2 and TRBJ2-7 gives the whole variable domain EPEVTQTPSHQVTQMGQEVILRCVPISNHLYFYWYRQILGQKVEFLVSFYNNEISEKSEIFDDQFSVERPDGSNFTLKIRSTKLEDSAMYFCASSGLQGLMTIYEQYFGPGTRLTVT.

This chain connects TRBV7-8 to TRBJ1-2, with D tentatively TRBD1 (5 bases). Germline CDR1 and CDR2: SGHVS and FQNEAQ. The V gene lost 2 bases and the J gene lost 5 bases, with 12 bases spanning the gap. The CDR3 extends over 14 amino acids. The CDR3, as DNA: TGTGCCAGCAGCTTAAGGACGGAGGGGTATGGCTACACCTTC. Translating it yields CASSLRTEGYGYTF.

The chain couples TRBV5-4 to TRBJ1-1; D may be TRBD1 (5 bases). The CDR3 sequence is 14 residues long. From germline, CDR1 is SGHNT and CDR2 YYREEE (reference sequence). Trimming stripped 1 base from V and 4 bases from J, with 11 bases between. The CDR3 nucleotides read TGTGCCAGCAGCTTGTATCAGGGTGGCACTGAAGCTTTCTTT. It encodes CASSLYQGGTEAFF.

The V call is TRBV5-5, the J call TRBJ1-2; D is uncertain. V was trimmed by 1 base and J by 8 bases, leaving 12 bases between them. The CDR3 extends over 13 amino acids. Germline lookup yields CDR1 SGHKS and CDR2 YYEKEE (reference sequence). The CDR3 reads CASSLNGDIGYTF. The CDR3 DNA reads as TGTGCCAGCAGCTTGAATGGGGATATCGGCTACACCTTC.

CDR3 coding DNA: TGTGCCAGCAGCTTAAATTTACAGAATAGCAATCAGCCCCAGCATTTT. This encodes CASSLNLQNSNQPQHF. The genes are TRBV7-3 and TRBJ1-5; no definite D call. Trimming left V 1 base short and J 0 bases short, with 10 bases between. This CDR3 spans 16 amino acids. Germline CDR1 SGHTA, CDR2 FQGTGA.